The entry below gives a single T cell receptor beta chain sequence along with its context. Its matching antigen is unknown. The entry originates in a study of CD8 T cells in Susac syndrome. Study summary: Treatment status at blood draw for the Susac syndrome patients was therapy-naive, corticosteroids, or intravenous immunoglobulin alone. Study observations and caveats: The study found that Susac CD8+ clonal expansion peaked in TEMRA cells and active patients.

Per the germline V gene, CDR1 is SGHDN and CDR2 is FVKESK. CDR3 length equals 12 residues. Between the trimmed V and J ends, which lost 2 bases and 2 bases, there was a span of 4 bases. After extraction with the RNeasy kit, roughly 0.45 to 1 ug of the RNA was reverse transcribed using random hexamers. TCRdb ran MiXCR on the immunoSEQ multiplex PCR reads and lists one entry per CDR3 protein. The sample carries around 85,000 distinct CDR3 sequences, around 93% recorded once. CD8+ and CD4+ T cells circulating in blood were sequenced for TCR beta. Negative isolation yielded CD4+ and CD8+ T cells, and FACS enriched TEMRA cells.

The TCR comes from a human donor with Susac syndrome. The material sequenced was CD8+ T cells from PBMCs. The chain recombines TRBV14 with TRBJ2-7; unclear D gene. The CDR3 nucleotides are TGTGCCAGCAGCCAACGAGCCTACGAGCAGTACTTC. Translating it yields CASSQRAYEQYF.